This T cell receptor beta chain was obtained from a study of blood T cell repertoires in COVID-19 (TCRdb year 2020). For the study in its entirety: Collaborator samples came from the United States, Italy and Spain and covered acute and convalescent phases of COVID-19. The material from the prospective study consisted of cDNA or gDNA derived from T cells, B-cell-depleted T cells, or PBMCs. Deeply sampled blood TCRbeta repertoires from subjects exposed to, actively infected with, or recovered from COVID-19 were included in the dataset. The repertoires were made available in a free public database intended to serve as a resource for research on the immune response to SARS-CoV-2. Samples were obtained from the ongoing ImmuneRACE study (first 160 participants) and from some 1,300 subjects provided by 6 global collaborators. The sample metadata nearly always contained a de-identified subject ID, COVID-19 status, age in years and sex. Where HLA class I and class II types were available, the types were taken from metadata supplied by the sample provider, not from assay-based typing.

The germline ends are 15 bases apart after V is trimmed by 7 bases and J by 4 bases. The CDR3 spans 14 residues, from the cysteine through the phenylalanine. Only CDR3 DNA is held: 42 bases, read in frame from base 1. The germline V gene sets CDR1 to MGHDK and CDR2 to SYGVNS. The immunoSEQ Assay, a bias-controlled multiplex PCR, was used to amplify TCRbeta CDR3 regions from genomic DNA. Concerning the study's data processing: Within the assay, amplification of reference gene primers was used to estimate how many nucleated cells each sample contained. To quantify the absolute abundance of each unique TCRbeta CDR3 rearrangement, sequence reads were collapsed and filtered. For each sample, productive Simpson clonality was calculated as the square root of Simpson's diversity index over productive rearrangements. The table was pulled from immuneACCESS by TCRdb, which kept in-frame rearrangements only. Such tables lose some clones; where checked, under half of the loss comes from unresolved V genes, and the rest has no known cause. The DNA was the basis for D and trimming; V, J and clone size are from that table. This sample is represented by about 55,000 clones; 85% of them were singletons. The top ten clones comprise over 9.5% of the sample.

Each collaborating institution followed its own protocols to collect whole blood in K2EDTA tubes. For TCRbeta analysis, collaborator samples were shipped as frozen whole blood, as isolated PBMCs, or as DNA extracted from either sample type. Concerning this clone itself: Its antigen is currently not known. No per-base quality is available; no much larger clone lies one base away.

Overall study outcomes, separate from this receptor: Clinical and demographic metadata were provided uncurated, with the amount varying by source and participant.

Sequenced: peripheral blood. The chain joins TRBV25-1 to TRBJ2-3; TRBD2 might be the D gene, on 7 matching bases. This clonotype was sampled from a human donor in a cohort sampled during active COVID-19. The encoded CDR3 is CASTRREGADTQYF. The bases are TGTGCCAGCACGAGAAGGGAGGGGGCAGATACGCAGTATTTT. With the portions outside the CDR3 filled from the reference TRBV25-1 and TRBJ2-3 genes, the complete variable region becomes EADIYQTPRYLVIGTGKKITLECSQTMGHDKMYWYQQDPGMELHLIHYSYGVNSTEKGDLSSESTVSRIRTEHFPLTLESARPSHTSQYLCASTRREGADTQYFGPGTRLTVL.